Sequencing of this TCR beta chain was carried out in a study of blood T cell repertoires in COVID-19. Produced via immunoSEQ multiplex PCR; TCRdb's table is partial and in-frame only. The table has some 150,000 clones, more than 85% seen once. The CDR3 is 16 residues long. V was clipped by 3 bases and J by 5 bases; unmatched bases: 12. Germline V gene lookup returns CDR1 SGHAT and CDR2 FQNNGV. This rearrangement joins TRBV11-2 to TRBJ2-5; 7 nucleotides align to TRBD1. Material: peripheral blood. The sequence came from a human donor in a cohort sampled during active COVID-19. CDR3 amino acids: CASSLYSQGSRETQYF. The DNA for the CDR3 is TGTGCCAGCAGCTTGTACTCACAGGGGAGCCGGGAGACCCAGTACTTC.